This T cell receptor beta chain was identified during a study of blood T cell repertoires in COVID-19. Overall study context: COVID-19 samples, acute and convalescent, were from the United States, Italy and Spain.

After removal of 4 bases from V and 2 bases from J, the junction contained 16 bases not matched to a gene. CDR1 LNHDA and CDR2 SQIVND come from the germline V gene (reference sequence). This CDR3 comprises 20 residues. Assay: immunoSEQ multiplex PCR; the TCRdb copy retains only in-frame clones and omits some. The table records 100,000 to 150,000 clones, 90% to 95% of them present only once. The chain employs TRBV19 and TRBJ2-6, with TRBD1 matching over 8 bases. The sample consisted of peripheral blood. This TCR came from a man aged 50-60 years with COVID-19, enrolled during active disease. The CDR3 sequence is CASSTLTSQGAGAGANVLTF. The CDR3 DNA sequence: TGTGCCAGTAGTACCCTCACCTCGCAGGGGGCGGGCGCTGGGGCCAACGTCCTGACTTTC.